A selection of T cell receptor beta chains follows, all from one sample in a study of blood T cell repertoires in COVID-19. Profiling relied on immunoSEQ multiplex PCR, and the TCRdb table lists in-frame clones only, not all of them. The sample holds around 120,000 clones, 90% seen once. Sequencing input: peripheral blood. These receptors were collected from a woman aged 55-70 years with COVID-19, enrolled during active disease. Both conserved end residues are part of each CDR3. The D gene is left open where the match is weak. Expanded clones get a size class; other rows say once, few or many, or leave the size out.

TRBJ1-1 12 TRBV29-1 TRBD1 - CSGGQLNTEAFF TGCAGCGGGGGACAGTTGAACACTGAAGCTTTCTTT
TRBJ1-5 14 TRBV5-8 - - CASSPQGGSQPQHF TGTGCCAGCAGCCCACAGGGAGGGAGTCAGCCCCAGCATTTT
TRBJ2-7 15 TRBV5-1 - - CASSLGRGAAYEQYF TGCGCCAGCAGCTTGGGACGGGGGGCAGCCTACGAGCAGTACTTC
TRBJ1-4 14 TRBV5-4 TRBD1 - CASSLGQGAEKLFF TGTGCCAGCAGCTTGGGACAGGGTGCTGAAAAACTGTTTTTT
TRBJ2-3 17 TRBV2 - - CASRHPNRLFDTDTQYF TGTGCCAGCAGACATCCAAATCGTTTGTTTGACACAGATACGCAGTATTTT
TRBJ1-6 14 TRBV5-6 - - CASSLQGQNSPLHF TGTGCCAGCAGCTTGCAGGGCCAAAATTCACCCCTCCACTTT
TRBJ2-3 15 TRBV7-9 - - CASTIMGRSTDTQYF TGTGCCAGCACCATTATGGGCAGGTCCACAGATACGCAGTATTTT
TRBJ2-5 14 TRBV7-2 - - CASSSGLTQETQYF TGTGCCAGCAGCTCGGGACTCACTCAAGAGACCCAGTACTTC
TRBJ2-7 16 TRBV5-1 TRBD1 - CASSLEGTGTGYEQYF TGCGCCAGCAGCTTGGAAGGGACAGGGACCGGGTACGAGCAGTACTTC
TRBJ2-5 14 TRBV5-1 - - CASSLGSSQETQYF TGCGCCAGCAGCTTGGGTAGCAGCCAAGAGACCCAGTACTTC
TRBJ1-2 13 TRBV15 - once CATSRGRGGGYTF TGTGCCACCAGCAGAGGTAGAGGGGGAGGCTACACCTTC
TRBJ1-6 13 TRBV18 - - CASSPNRDSPLHF TGTGCCAGCTCACCCAACAGAGATTCACCCCTCCACTTT
TRBJ1-1 14 TRBV11-3 - once CASSLNQGSTEAFF TGTGCCAGCAGCTTAAATCAGGGAAGCACTGAAGCTTTCTTT
TRBJ1-1 15 TRBV10-3 - - CAIRDSAIPNTEAFF TGTGCCATCAGGGACAGCGCAATACCGAACACTGAAGCTTTCTTT
TRBJ2-1 15 TRBV5-1 TRBD1 - CASSFNRGRLGEQFF TGCGCCAGCAGCTTTAACAGGGGACGGCTAGGGGAGCAGTTCTTC
TRBJ2-1 14 TRBV7-9 TRBD2 few CASSFFVAGNEQFF TGTGCCAGCAGCTTTTTTGTAGCGGGGAATGAGCAGTTCTTC
TRBJ2-1 16 TRBV28 TRBD1 - CASSFPAGTVNNEQFF TGTGCCAGCAGTTTCCCTGCCGGGACAGTGAACAATGAGCAGTTCTTC
TRBJ2-7 14 TRBV14 TRBD1 - CASSPITGGDEQYF TGTGCCAGCAGCCCAATAACAGGGGGCGACGAGCAGTACTTC
TRBJ2-7 14 TRBV5-1 TRBD1 - CASSAGTGGYEQYF TGCGCCAGCAGCGCCGGGACAGGGGGGTACGAGCAGTACTTC
TRBJ2-1 16 TRBV7-2 TRBD2 - CASTQVPGLAPNEQFF TGTGCCAGCACGCAAGTCCCGGGACTAGCTCCCAATGAGCAGTTCTTC
TRBJ2-3 15 TRBV7-9 TRBD2 - CASSLAAGGPYTQYF TGTGCCAGCAGCTTAGCAGCGGGGGGCCCTTATACGCAGTATTTT
TRBJ1-3 13 TRBV11-2 - once CASSPPGGNTIYF TGTGCCAGCAGCCCCCCAGGTGGAAACACCATATATTTT
TRBJ1-1 14 TRBV10-3 - - CAIIGDTGSSEAFF TGTGCCATCATCGGGGATACAGGGAGCAGTGAAGCTTTCTTT
TRBJ1-2 13 TRBV27 - few CASSQQGLSGYTF TGTGCCAGCAGTCAACAGGGTTTAAGTGGCTACACCTTC
TRBJ1-1 14 TRBV7-8 TRBD1 - CASSYTGEHTEAFF TGTGCCAGCAGCTATACAGGGGAACACACTGAAGCTTTCTTT
TRBJ1-2 13 TRBV5-1 - - CASSLGSGVGYTF TGCGCCAGCAGCTTGGGGTCAGGGGTAGGCTACACCTTC
TRBJ1-5 14 TRBV27 - - CASSRHPINQPQHF TGTGCCAGCTCCCGACACCCTATCAATCAGCCCCAGCATTTT
TRBJ2-7 14 TRBV7-2 - once CASSLVGSVYEQYF TGTGCCAGCAGCTTAGTGGGTAGCGTGTACGAGCAGTACTTC
TRBJ1-3 16 TRBV6-5 TRBD1 - CASSSDRGRSGNTIYF TGTGCCAGCAGTTCCGACAGGGGAAGGTCTGGAAACACCATATATTTT
TRBJ1-1 14 TRBV6-1 - - CASSEARHNTEAFF TGTGCCAGCAGCGAAGCGAGACATAATACTGAAGCTTTCTTT
TRBJ2-7 14 TRBV4-1 TRBD2 - CASSRTSGGKEQYF TGCGCCAGCAGCCGGACTAGCGGGGGGAAGGAGCAGTACTTC
TRBJ2-3 14 TRBV5-1 - - CASSFQNPTDTQYF TGCGCCAGCAGCTTTCAGAATCCCACAGATACGCAGTATTTT
TRBJ1-1 13 TRBV5-1 - once CASKVTENTEAFF TGCGCCAGCAAGGTGACAGAGAACACTGAAGCTTTCTTT
TRBJ1-6 15 TRBV3-1/TRBV3-2 - - CASSEIPRANSPLHF TGTGCCAGCAGCGAAATCCCCAGGGCCAATTCACCCCTCCACTTT
TRBJ2-4 14 TRBV5-5 - - CASSLQDLKNIQYF TGTGCCAGCAGCTTACAGGATTTAAAAAACATTCAGTACTTC
TRBJ2-7 16 TRBV5-8 TRBD1 - CASSPEPGQSSYEQYF TGTGCCAGCAGCCCAGAGCCGGGACAGAGCTCCTACGAGCAGTACTTC
TRBJ2-5 16 TRBV7-2 - - CASSFEVAGTGETQYF TGTGCCAGCAGCTTTGAGGTGGCGGGGACGGGGGAGACCCAGTACTTC
TRBJ2-1 15 TRBV3-1/TRBV3-2 - - CASSQAGTQSNEQFF TGTGCCAGCAGCCAAGCCGGGACTCAATCCAATGAGCAGTTCTTC
TRBJ1-2 15 TRBV27 TRBD1 - CASSSTGTVPYGYTF TGTGCCAGCAGTTCAACCGGGACAGTTCCCTATGGCTACACCTTC
TRBJ1-1 13 TRBV10-3 - - CAISAGLNTEAFF TGTGCCATCAGTGCTGGGCTGAACACTGAAGCTTTCTTT
TRBJ2-5 15 TRBV4-2 TRBD2 - CASSQGLAPQETQYF TGTGCCAGCAGCCAAGGACTAGCCCCGCAAGAGACCCAGTACTTC
TRBJ2-7 14 TRBV7-9 - once CASSLGGLSYEQYF TGTGCCAGCAGCTTAGGGGGGCTGTCCTACGAGCAGTACTTC